This T cell receptor (beta chain) stems from a study of beta chain features in type 1 diabetes. Per donor, one heparinised blood draw averaged about 110 mL. Cells sorted by CD45RO/CCR7/CD25/CD127/CD95/CD27 comprised CD4+ naive, central memory, regulatory and stem cell-like memory cells. Expressed TCRB transcripts were sequenced after all isolated RNA was converted to cDNA. The data were produced by immunoSEQ multiplex PCR, yet TCRdb's version contains in-frame clones alone and is incomplete. The table lists around 250,000 clones, around 68% of them singletons. For this clone: The identical CDR3 is also encoded by other nucleotide sequences in the sample.

The CDR3 runs 16 residues. Germline loops: CDR1 MNHEY, CDR2 SMNVEV (reference sequence). Losses at the gene ends were 2 bases for V and 7 bases for J; bases not matched to a gene: 11. The chain has TRBV27 and TRBJ2-1; TRBD1 aligns across 7 bases. The source is a man aged 25-45 years in good health. The sample comprised naive CD4+ T cells from blood. The DNA of the CDR3 is TGTGCCAGCAGTTTAAACCCCCTCGCAGGGGGAAATGAGCAGTTCTTC. This translates into CASSLNPLAGGNEQFF.